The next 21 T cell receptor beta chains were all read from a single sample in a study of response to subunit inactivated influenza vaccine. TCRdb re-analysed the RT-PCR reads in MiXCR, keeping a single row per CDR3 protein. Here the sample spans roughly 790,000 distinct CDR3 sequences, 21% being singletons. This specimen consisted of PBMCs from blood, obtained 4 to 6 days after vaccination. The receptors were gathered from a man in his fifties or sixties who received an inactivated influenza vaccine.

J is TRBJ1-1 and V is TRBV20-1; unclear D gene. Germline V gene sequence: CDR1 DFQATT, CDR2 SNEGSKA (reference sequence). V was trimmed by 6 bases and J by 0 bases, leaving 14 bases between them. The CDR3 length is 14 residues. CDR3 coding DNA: TGCAGTGCGGCACGGACGGGAATGAACACTGAAGCTTTCTTT. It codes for CSAARTGMNTEAFF.

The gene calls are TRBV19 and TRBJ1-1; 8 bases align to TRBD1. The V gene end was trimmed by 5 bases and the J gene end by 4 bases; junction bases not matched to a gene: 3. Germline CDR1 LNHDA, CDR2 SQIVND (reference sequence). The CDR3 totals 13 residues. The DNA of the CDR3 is TGTGCCAGTAGTCAGGGGGCTCTCACTGAAGCTTTCTTT. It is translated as CASSQGALTEAFF. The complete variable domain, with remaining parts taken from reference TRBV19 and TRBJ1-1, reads DGGITQSPKYLFRKEGQNVTLSCEQNLNHDAMYWYRQDPGQGLRLIYYSQIVNDFQKGDIAEGYSVSREKKESFPLTVTSAQKNPTAFYLCASSQGALTEAFFGQGTRLTVV.

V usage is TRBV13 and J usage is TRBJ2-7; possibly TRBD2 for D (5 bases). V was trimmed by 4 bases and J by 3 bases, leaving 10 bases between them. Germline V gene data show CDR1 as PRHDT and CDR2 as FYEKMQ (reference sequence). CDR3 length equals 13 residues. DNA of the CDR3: TGTGCCAGCAGCTACGGACGGGGCTACGAGCAGTACTTC. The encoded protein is CASSYGRGYEQYF.

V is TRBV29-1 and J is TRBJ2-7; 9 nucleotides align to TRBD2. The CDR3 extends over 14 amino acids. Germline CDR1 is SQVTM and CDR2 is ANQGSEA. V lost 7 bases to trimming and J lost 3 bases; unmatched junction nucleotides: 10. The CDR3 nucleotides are TGCAGCGCTGTAGCGGGAGACCCTAGCTACGAGCAGTACTTC. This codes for CSAVAGDPSYEQYF.

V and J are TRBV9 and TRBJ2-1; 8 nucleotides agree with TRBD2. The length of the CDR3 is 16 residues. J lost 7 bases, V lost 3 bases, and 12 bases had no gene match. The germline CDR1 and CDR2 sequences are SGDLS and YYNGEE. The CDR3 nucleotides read TGTGCCAGCAGCGACGTCGTGAGCGGGAGCGAGAATGAGCAGTTCTTC. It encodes CASSDVVSGSENEQFF.

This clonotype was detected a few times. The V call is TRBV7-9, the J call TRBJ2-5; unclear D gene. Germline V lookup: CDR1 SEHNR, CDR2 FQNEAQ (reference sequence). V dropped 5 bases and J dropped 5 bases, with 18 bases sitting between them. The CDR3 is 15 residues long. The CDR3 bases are TGTGCCAGCAGCAGACCCACGACCGAGTGGGAGACCCAGTACTTC. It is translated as CASSRPTTEWETQYF. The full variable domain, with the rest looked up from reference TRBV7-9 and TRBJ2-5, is DTGVSQNPRHKITKRGQNVTFRCDPISEHNRLYWYRQTLGQGPEFLTYFQNEAQLEKSRLLSDRFSAERPKGSFSTLEIQRTEQGDSAMYLCASSRPTTEWETQYFGPGTRLLVL.

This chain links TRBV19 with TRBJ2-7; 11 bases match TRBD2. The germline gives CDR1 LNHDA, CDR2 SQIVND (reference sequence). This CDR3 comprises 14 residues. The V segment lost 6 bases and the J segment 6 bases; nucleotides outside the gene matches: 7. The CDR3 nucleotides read TGTGCCAGTAGCACAACTAGCGGGAGACCCGAGCAGTACTTC. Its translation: CASSTTSGRPEQYF.

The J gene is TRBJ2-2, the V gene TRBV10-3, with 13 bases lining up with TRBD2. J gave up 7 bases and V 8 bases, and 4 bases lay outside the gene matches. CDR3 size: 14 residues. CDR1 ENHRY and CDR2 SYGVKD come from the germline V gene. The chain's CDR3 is CAIRTSGGVGELFF. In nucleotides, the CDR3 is TGTGCCATCCGGACTAGCGGGGGTGTCGGGGAGCTGTTTTTT.

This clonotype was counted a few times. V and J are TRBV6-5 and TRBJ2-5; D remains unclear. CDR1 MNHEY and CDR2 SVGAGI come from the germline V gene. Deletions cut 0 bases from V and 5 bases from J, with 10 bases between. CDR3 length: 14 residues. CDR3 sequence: CASSYSRPGETQYF. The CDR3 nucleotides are TGTGCCAGCAGTTACTCGAGGCCTGGGGAGACCCAGTACTTC.

CDR3 bases: TGCGCCAGCAGCCCAGGGGAGTACAATGAGCAGTTCTTC. It translates to CASSPGEYNEQFF. The V gene is TRBV5-1, the J gene TRBJ2-1; tentative D call: TRBD1 (6 bases). The CDR3 has 13 amino acids. Germline V gene sequence: CDR1 SGHRS, CDR2 YFSETQ. The V end lost 4 bases, the J end lost 4 bases, and 9 bases lay between the germline ends.

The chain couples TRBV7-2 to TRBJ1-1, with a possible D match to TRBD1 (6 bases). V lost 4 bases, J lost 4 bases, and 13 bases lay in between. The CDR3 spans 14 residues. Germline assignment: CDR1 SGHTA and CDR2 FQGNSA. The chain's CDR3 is CASSYYLGGTEAFF. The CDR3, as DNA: TGTGCCAGCAGCTACTATTTAGGGGGCACTGAAGCTTTCTTT.

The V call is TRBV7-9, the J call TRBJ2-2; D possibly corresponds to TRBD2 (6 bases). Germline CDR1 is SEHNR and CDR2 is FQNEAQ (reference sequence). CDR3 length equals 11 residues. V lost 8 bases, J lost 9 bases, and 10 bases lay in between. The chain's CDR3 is CASGRGWELFF. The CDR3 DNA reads TGTGCCAGCGGACGGGGGTGGGAGCTGTTTTTT.

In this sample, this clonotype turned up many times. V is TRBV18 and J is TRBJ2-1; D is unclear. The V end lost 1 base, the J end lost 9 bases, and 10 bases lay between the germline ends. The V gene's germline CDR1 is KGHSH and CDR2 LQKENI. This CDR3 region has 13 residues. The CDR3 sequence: CASSPLNFPEQFF. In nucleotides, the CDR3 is TGTGCCAGCTCACCACTGAATTTTCCTGAGCAGTTCTTC.

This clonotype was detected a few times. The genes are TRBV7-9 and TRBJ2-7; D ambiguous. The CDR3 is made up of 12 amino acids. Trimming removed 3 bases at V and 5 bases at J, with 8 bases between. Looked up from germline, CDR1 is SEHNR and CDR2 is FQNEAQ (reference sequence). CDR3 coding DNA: TGTGCCAGCAGCTTCTATGGGGACGAGCAGTACTTC. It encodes CASSFYGDEQYF.

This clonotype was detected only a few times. The CDR3 nucleotides read TGTGCCAGCAGTTCCAACGACAGGTGGAACACTGAAGCTTTCTTT. Translating it yields CASSSNDRWNTEAFF. The chain is built from TRBV6-5 and TRBJ1-1; possibly TRBD1 for D (6 bases). V shed 4 bases and J shed 1 base, with 13 bases lying between them. The V gene's germline CDR1 is MNHEY and CDR2 SVGAGI. This CDR3 has 15 amino acids.

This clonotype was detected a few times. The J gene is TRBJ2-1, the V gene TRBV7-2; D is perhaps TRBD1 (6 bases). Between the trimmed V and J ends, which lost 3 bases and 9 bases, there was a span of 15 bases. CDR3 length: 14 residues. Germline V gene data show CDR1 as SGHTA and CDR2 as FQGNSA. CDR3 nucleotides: TGTGCCAGCAGCTTGAAACAGGGCGTCGGTGAGCAGTTCTTC. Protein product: CASSLKQGVGEQFF.

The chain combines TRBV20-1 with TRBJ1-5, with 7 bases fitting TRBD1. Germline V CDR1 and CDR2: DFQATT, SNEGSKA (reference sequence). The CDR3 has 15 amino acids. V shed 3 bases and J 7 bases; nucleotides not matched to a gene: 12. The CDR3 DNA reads TGCAGTGCTAGTATAACAGGGGAGTCTAGGCAGCCCCAGCATTTT. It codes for CSASITGESRQPQHF.

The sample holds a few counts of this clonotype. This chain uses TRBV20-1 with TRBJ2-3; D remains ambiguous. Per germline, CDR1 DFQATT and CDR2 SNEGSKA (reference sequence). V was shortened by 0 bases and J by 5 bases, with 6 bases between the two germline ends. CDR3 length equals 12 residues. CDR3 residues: CSARELEDTQYF. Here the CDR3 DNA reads TGCAGTGCTAGAGAGCTGGAAGATACGCAGTATTTT.

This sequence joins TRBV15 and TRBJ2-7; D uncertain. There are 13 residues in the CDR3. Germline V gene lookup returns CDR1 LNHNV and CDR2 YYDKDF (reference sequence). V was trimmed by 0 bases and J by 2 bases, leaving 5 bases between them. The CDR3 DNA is TGTGCCACCAGCAGAGACACTACCTACGAGCAGTACTTC. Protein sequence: CATSRDTTYEQYF.

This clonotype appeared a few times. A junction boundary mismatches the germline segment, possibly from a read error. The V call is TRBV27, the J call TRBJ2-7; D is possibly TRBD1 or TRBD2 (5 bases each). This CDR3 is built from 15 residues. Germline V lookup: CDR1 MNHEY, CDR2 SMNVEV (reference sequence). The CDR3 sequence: CASSPITTSGTDLAF. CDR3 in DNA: TGTGCCAGCAGCCCTATTACTACTTCCGGGACCGACCTTGCGTTC.

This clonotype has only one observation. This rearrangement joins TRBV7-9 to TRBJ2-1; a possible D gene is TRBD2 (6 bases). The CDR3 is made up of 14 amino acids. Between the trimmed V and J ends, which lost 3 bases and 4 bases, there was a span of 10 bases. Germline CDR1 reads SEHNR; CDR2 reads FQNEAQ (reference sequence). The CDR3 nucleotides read TGTGCCAGCAGCTTTCCGGGAGTTTACAATGAGCAGTTCTTC. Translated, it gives CASSFPGVYNEQFF.